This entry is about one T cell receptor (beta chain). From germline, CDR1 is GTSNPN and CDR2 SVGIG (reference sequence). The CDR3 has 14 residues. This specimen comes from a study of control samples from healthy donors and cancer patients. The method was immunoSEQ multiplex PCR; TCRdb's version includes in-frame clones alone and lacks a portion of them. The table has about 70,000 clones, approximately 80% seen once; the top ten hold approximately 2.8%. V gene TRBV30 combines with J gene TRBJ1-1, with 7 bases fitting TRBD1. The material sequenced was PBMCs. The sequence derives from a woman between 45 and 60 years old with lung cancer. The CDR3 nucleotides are TGTTTATCCGTCAGGGGGGGAAGTAGGACTGAAGCTTTCTTT. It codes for CLSVRGGSRTEAFF. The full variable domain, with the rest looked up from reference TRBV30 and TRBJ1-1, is SQTIHQWPATLVQPVGSPLSLECTVEGTSNPNLYWYRQAAGRGLQLLFYSVGIGQISSEVPQNLSASRPQDRQFILSSKKLLLSDSGFYLCLSVRGGSRTEAFFGQGTRLTVV.